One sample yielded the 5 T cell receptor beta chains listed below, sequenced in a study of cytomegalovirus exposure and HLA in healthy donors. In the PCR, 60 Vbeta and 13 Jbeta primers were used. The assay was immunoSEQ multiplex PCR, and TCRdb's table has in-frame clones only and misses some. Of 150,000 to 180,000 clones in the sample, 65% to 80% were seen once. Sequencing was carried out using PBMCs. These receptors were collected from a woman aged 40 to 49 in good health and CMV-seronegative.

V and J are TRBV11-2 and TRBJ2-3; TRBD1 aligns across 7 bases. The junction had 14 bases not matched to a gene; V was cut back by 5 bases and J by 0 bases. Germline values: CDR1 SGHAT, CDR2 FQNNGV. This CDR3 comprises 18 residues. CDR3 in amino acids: CASSPNLSGQLSTDTQYF. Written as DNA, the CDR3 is TGTGCCAGCAGCCCTAATCTTTCGGGACAGCTTAGCACAGATACGCAGTATTTT.

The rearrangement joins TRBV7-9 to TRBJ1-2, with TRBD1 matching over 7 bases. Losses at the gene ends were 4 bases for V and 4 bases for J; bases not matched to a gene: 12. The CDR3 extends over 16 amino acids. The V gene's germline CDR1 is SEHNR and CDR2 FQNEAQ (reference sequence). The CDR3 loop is CASSSGQTVGVYGYTF. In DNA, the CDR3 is TGTGCCAGCAGCTCGGGACAGACCGTTGGCGTCTATGGCTACACCTTC.

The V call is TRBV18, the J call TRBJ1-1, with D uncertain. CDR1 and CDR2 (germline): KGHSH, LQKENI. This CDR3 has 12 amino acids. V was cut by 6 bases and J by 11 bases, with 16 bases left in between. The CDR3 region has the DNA TGTGCCAGCTCGGTGTCCAACGAGAGGGCTTTCTTT. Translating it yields CASSVSNERAFF.

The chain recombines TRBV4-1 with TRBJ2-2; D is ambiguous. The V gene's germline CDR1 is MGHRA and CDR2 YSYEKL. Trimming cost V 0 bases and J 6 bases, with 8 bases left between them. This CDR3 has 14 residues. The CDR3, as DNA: TGCGCCAGCAGCCAAGAGATGCTAGCCGGGGAGCTGTTTTTT. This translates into CASSQEMLAGELFF.

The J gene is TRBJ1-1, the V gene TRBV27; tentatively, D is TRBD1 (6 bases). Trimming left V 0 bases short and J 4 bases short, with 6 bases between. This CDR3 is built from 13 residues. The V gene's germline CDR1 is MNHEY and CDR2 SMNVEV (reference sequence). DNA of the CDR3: TGTGCCAGCAGTTTATCAGGGGGCACTGAAGCTTTCTTT. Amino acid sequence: CASSLSGGTEAFF.